This passage covers 20 T cell receptor beta chains from one sample sequenced in a study of pediatric ulcerative colitis. The data were produced by immunoSEQ multiplex PCR, yet TCRdb's version contains in-frame clones alone and is incomplete. This sample has over 35,000 clones, with less than 90% found just once. Material for sequencing was blood. These receptor sequences come from a girl aged 10 to 17 with moderate ulcerative colitis.

The chain employs TRBV5-4 and TRBJ2-3; 11 bases map to TRBD2. V was pared by 3 bases and J by 0 bases, with 3 bases of the junction left unmatched. Germline V gene lookup returns CDR1 SGHNT and CDR2 YYREEE (reference sequence). This CDR3 contains 16 residues. The CDR3 DNA sequence: TGTGCCAGCAGCTCGGGACTAGCGGTCAGCACAGATACGCAGTATTTT. Encoded protein: CASSSGLAVSTDTQYF.

The chain has TRBV7-2 and TRBJ1-3; D might be TRBD1 (5 bases). Trimming left V 3 bases short and J 2 bases short, with 11 bases between. The CDR3 has 15 amino acids. Germline V lookup: CDR1 SGHTA, CDR2 FQGNSA. CDR3 bases: TGTGCCAGCAGCTTTTCAGGGTACCCTGGAAACACCATATATTTT. Its translation is CASSFSGYPGNTIYF.

This clone was observed a few times. The V gene is TRBV5-4, the J gene TRBJ1-2; 9 bases are shared with TRBD1. Trimming at V came to 5 bases and at J to 4 bases, leaving 6 bases not matched to a gene. Germline V CDR1 and CDR2: SGHNT, YYREEE (reference sequence). The CDR3 is 14 residues long. CDR3 protein: CASRDRGEGYGYTF. In DNA, the CDR3 is TGTGCCAGCAGGGACAGGGGTGAGGGCTATGGCTACACCTTC.

J is TRBJ2-7 and V is TRBV6-1; possible D gene TRBD2, 5 bases. Germline CDR1 MNHNS, CDR2 SASEGT. This CDR3 region has 10 residues. Between the trimmed V and J ends, which lost 6 bases and 6 bases, there was a span of 6 bases. The CDR3 DNA follows: TGTGCCAGCAGAGAGGGCGAGCAGTACTTC. Its translation: CASREGEQYF.

A single count supports this clone. The chain has TRBV7-6 and TRBJ2-5, with 8 bases aligning to TRBD2. From germline, CDR1 is SGHVS and CDR2 FNYEAQ. CDR3 size: 14 residues. J gave up 1 base and V 5 bases, and 3 bases lay outside the gene matches. CDR3 sequence: CASSPGLAQETQYF. CDR3 nucleotides: TGTGCCAGCAGCCCAGGACTAGCCCAAGAGACCCAGTACTTC.

The J gene is TRBJ1-5, the V gene TRBV27; a possible D gene is TRBD1 (6 bases). Trimming removed 7 bases at V and 4 bases at J, with 17 bases between. The CDR3 has 15 amino acids. Germline V gene lookup returns CDR1 MNHEY and CDR2 SMNVEV (reference sequence). CDR3 residues: CASTYRQVKNQPQHF. In DNA form, the CDR3 reads TGTGCCAGCACTTACCGACAGGTAAAGAATCAGCCCCAGCATTTT.

The chain employs TRBV2 and TRBJ1-6; D not certain. The germline CDR1 and CDR2 sequences are SNHLY and FYNNEI. V was cut by 9 bases and J by 7 bases, with 13 bases left in between. The CDR3 consists of 13 residues. The CDR3 loop reads CARGGGINSPLHF. The CDR3 nucleotides read TGTGCCAGGGGAGGTGGAATAAATTCACCCCTCCACTTT.

The chain couples TRBV13 to TRBJ2-7, with D perhaps matching TRBD2 (5 bases). The CDR3 consists of 17 residues. Germline assignment: CDR1 PRHDT and CDR2 FYEKMQ (reference sequence). V dropped 5 bases and J dropped 0 bases, with 20 bases sitting between them. The CDR3 reads CASSPYSDGVTSYEQYF. DNA for the CDR3: TGTGCCAGCAGCCCTTACTCAGACGGGGTAACCTCCTACGAGCAGTACTTC.

CDR3 in amino acids: CAISEVYYNEQFF. DNA of the CDR3: TGTGCCATCAGTGAGGTCTACTACAATGAGCAGTTCTTC. The rearrangement joins TRBV10-3 to TRBJ2-1; D uncertain. Germline V lookup: CDR1 ENHRY, CDR2 SYGVKD. CDR3 length: 13 residues. V gave up 2 bases and J gave up 3 bases, with 5 bases separating them.

This clone was seen only a few times. The V call is TRBV4-1, the J call TRBJ2-2; 8 bases are a match to TRBD1. CDR1 is MGHRA and CDR2 is YSYEKL in the germline V gene. The trim removed 5 bases at V and 4 bases at J, leaving 15 bases unmatched. The CDR3 runs 18 residues. The CDR3 DNA sequence: TGCGCCAGCAGCATCAGATTCAGGACAGGGCTGAGCACCGGGGAGCTGTTTTTT. Its protein product is CASSIRFRTGLSTGELFF.

The chain carries TRBV19 and TRBJ1-1; no clear D gene. Trimming left V 5 bases short and J 0 bases short, with 7 bases between. This CDR3 is built from 13 residues. CDR1 is LNHDA, CDR2 SQIVND, per germline (reference sequence). The CDR3 is CASSYIMNTEAFF. DNA for the CDR3: TGTGCCAGTAGTTACATAATGAACACTGAAGCTTTCTTT.

This clone occurred a few times. This sequence joins TRBV30 and TRBJ1-2; the D gene is possibly TRBD1 (5 bases). The CDR3 has 12 amino acids. CDR1 GTSNPN and CDR2 SVGIG come from the germline V gene (reference sequence). The germline V and J ends were trimmed by 2 bases and 7 bases, with 11 bases remaining between them. DNA of the CDR3: TGTGCCTGGAGTCTAGGGGACGGTGGCTACACCTTC. It codes for CAWSLGDGGYTF.

The V call is TRBV4-1, the J call TRBJ1-1; 7 positions agree with TRBD1. The CDR3 consists of 15 residues. The V and J ends lost 3 bases and 0 bases, in that order; junction bases with no gene match: 4. The germline CDR1 and CDR2 sequences are MGHRA and YSYEKL. CDR3 amino acids: CASSHAGTVNTEAFF. CDR3 coding DNA: TGCGCCAGCAGCCACGCCGGGACAGTGAACACTGAAGCTTTCTTT.

This chain links TRBV6-6 with TRBJ1-5; a possible D gene is TRBD1 (6 bases). The V end was cut by 5 bases, the J end by 4 bases, with 15 bases between. The CDR3 is made up of 15 amino acids. Looked up from germline, CDR1 is MNHNY and CDR2 is SVGAGI (reference sequence). CDR3: CASSTTGNGNQPQHF. Here the CDR3 DNA reads TGTGCCAGCAGTACAACAGGGAATGGAAATCAGCCCCAGCATTTT.

The chain joins TRBV6-1 to TRBJ2-7; 7 bases are shared with TRBD2. CDR3 length: 15 residues. With 6 bases clipped from V and 3 bases from J, the junction kept 11 bases outside the gene matches. Germline CDR1 and CDR2: MNHNS and SASEGT. CDR3 bases: TGTGCCAGCAGCCCCGCGGGGAGGGGAGGCTACGAGCAGTACTTC. It specifies CASSPAGRGGYEQYF.

CDR3 protein: CASSMRGSGNTIYF. The CDR3 coding sequence is TGTGCCAGCAGTATGAGGGGCAGTGGAAACACCATATATTTT. The chain uses TRBV28 and TRBJ1-3; the D gene is possibly TRBD1 (5 bases). V gave up 5 bases and J gave up 3 bases, with 11 bases separating them. Germline V gene data show CDR1 as MDHEN and CDR2 as SYDVKM. This CDR3 has 14 amino acids.

The V gene is TRBV28, the J gene TRBJ2-7; D remains ambiguous. The V gene lost 6 bases and the J gene lost 3 bases, with 9 bases spanning the gap. The CDR3 is 12 amino acids. CDR1 is MDHEN, CDR2 SYDVKM, per germline. The DNA for the CDR3 is TGTGCCAGCAGCAACCCCATCTACGAGCAGTACTTC. Protein product: CASSNPIYEQYF.

The V gene is TRBV7-9, the J gene TRBJ2-1; D possibly corresponds to TRBD1 (6 bases). Between the trimmed V and J ends, which lost 2 bases and 10 bases, there was a span of 9 bases. The CDR3 totals 12 residues. Per the germline V gene, CDR1 is SEHNR and CDR2 is FQNEAQ (reference sequence). CDR3 in DNA: TGTGCCAGCAGCTTACAGGGGCAGGAGCAGTTCTTC. Translated: CASSLQGQEQFF.

This chain links TRBV29-1 with TRBJ1-1; a possible D gene is TRBD1 (6 bases). This CDR3 spans 14 amino acids. V lost 5 bases to trimming and J lost 0 bases, with 13 bases between them. Germline assignment: CDR1 SQVTM and CDR2 ANQGSEA. The CDR3 DNA is TGCAGCGTTTATATAACAGGGATGAACACTGAAGCTTTCTTT. Amino acids: CSVYITGMNTEAFF.

The rearrangement links TRBV7-2 to TRBJ1-1; a possible D gene is TRBD1 (5 bases). Germline CDR1 and CDR2: SGHTA and FQGNSA. Trimming cost V 5 bases and J 6 bases, with 19 bases left between them. The CDR3 consists of 15 residues. The CDR3 is CASSLGPQGGAEAFF. CDR3 bases: TGTGCCAGCAGCCTAGGCCCCCAGGGCGGTGCTGAAGCTTTCTTT.